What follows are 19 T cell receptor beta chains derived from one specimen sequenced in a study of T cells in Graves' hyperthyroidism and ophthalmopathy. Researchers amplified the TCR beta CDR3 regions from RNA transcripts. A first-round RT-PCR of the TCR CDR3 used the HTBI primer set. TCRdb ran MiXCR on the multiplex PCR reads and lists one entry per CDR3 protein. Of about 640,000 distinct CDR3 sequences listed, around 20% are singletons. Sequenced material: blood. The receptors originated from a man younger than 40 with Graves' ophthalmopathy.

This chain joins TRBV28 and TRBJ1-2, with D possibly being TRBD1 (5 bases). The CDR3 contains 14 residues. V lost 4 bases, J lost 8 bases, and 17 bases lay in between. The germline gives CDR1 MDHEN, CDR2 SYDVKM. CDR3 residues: CASSWQGSFVGYTF. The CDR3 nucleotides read TGTGCCAGCAGTTGGCAGGGAAGTTTTGTAGGCTACACCTTC.

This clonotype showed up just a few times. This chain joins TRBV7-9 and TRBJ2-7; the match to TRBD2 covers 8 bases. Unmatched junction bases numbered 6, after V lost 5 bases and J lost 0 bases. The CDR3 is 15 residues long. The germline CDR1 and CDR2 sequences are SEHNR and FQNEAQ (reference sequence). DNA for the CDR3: TGTGCCAGCAGCAACTTAGCGGGGTACTCCTACGAGCAGTACTTC. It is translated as CASSNLAGYSYEQYF.

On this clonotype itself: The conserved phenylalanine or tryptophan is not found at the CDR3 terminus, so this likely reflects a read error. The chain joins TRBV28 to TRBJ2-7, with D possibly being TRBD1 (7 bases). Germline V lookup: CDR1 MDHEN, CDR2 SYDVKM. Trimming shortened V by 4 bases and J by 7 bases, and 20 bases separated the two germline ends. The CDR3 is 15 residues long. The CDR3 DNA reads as TGTGCCAGCAGTTCCCGCGGGACAGCCTTGGAAGAGCAGTACCTC. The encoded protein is CASSSRGTALEEQYL.

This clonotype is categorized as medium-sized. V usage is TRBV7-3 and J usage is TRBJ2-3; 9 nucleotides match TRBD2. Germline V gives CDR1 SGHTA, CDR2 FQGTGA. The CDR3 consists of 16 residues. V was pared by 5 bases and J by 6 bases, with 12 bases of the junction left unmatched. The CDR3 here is CASSPCLREGNDTQYF. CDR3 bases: TGTGCCAGCAGCCCCTGTTTGCGGGAGGGCAACGATACGCAGTATTTT.

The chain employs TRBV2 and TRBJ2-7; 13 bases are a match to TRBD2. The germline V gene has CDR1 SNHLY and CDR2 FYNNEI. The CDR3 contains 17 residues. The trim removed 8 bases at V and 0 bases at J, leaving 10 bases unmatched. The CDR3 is CASRLGLAGAPSYEQYF. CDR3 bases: TGTGCCAGCCGTCTCGGACTAGCGGGAGCCCCCTCCTACGAGCAGTACTTC.

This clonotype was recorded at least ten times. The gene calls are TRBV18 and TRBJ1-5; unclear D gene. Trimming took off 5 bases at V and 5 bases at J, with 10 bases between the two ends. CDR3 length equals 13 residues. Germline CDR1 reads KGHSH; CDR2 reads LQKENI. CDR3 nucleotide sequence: TGTGCCAGCTCATCCGCGGAGGATCAGCCCCAGCATTTT. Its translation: CASSSAEDQPQHF. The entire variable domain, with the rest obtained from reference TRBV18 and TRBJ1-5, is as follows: NAGVMQNPRHLVRRRGQEARLRCSPMKGHSHVYWYRQLPEEGLKFMVYLQKENIIDESGMPKERFSAEFPKEGPSILRIQQVVRGDSAAYFCASSSAEDQPQHFGDGTRLSIL.

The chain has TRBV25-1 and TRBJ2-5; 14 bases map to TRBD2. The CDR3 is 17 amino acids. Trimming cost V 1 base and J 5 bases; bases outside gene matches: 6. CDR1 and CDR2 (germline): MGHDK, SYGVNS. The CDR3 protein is CASSEFRGLAGAETQYF. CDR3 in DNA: TGTGCCAGCAGTGAATTTAGGGGACTAGCGGGGGCTGAGACCCAGTACTTC. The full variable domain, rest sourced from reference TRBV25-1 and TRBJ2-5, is EADIYQTPRYLVIGTGKKITLECSQTMGHDKMYWYQQDPGMELHLIHYSYGVNSTEKGDLSSESTVSRIRTEHFPLTLESARPSHTSQYLCASSEFRGLAGAETQYFGPGTRLLVL.

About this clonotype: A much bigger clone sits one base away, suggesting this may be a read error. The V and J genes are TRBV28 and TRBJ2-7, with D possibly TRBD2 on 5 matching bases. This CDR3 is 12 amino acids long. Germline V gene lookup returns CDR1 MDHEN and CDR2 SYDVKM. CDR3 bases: TGTGCCAGCAGGGACTTTTCCTACGGGCAGTACTTC. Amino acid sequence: CASRDFSYGQYF.

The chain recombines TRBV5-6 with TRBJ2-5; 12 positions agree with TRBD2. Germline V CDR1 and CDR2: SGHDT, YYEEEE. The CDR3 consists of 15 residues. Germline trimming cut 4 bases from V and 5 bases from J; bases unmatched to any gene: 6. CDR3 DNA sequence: TGTGCCAGCAGCCCTAGCGGGAGGGCGTGGGAGACCCAGTACTTC. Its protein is CASSPSGRAWETQYF.

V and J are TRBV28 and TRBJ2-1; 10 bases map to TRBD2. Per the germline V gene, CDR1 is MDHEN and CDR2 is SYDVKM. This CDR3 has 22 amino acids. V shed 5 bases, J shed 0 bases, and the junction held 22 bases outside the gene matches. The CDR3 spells CASSPGGWLAGVQGGSYNEQFF. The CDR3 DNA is TGTGCCAGCAGTCCAGGGGGGTGGCTAGCGGGAGTTCAAGGGGGCTCCTACAATGAGCAGTTCTTC.

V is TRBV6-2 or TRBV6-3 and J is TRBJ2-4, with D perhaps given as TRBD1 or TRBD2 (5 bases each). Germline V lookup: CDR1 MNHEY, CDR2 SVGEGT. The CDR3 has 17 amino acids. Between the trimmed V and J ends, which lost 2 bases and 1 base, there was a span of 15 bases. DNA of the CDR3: TGTGCCAGCAGTTACGAGGACAAGTGGGGGGCCAAAAACATTCAGTACTTC. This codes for CASSYEDKWGAKNIQYF.

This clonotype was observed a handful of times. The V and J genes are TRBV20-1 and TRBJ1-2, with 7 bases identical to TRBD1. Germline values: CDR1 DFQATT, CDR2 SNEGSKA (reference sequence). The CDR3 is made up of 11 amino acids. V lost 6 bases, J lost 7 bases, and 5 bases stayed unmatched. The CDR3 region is CSATGVGGYTF. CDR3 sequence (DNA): TGCAGTGCCACAGGGGTGGGTGGCTACACCTTC.

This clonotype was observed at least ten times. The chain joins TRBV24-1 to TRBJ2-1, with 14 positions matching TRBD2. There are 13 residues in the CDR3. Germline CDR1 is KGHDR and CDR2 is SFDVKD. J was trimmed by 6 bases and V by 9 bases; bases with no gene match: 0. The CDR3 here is CATGLAGGNEQFF. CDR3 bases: TGTGCCACCGGACTAGCGGGAGGCAATGAGCAGTTCTTC.

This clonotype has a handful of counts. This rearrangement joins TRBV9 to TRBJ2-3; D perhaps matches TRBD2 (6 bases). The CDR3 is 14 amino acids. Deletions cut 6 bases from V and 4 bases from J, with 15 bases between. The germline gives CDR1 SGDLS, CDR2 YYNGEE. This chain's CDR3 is CASKRGLQPDTQYF. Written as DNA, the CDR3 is TGTGCCAGCAAGAGGGGACTCCAGCCAGATACGCAGTATTTT.

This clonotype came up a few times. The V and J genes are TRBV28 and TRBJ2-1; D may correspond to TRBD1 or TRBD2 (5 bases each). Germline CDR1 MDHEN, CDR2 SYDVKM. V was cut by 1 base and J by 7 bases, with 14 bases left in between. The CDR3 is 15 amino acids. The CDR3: CASSLLGRGRNEQFF. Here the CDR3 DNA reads TGTGCCAGCAGTTTATTAGGCCGGGGCCGGAATGAGCAGTTCTTC. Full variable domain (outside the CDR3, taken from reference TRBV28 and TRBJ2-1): DVKVTQSSRYLVKRTGEKVFLECVQDMDHENMFWYRQDPGLGLRLIYFSYDVKMKEKGDIPEGYSVSREKKERFSLILESASTNQTSMYLCASSLLGRGRNEQFFGPGTRLTVL.

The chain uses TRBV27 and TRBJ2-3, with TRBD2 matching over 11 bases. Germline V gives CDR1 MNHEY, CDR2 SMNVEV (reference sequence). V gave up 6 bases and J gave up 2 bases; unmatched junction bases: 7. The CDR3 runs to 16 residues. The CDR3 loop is CASSLTSGDSTDTQYF. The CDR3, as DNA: TGTGCCAGCAGCTTGACTAGCGGGGATTCCACAGATACGCAGTATTTT.

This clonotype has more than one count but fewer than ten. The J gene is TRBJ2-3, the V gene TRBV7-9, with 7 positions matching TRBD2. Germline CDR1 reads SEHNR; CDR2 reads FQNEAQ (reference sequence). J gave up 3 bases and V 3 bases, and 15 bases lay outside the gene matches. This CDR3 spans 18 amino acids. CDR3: CASSLGLAAYLGTDTQYF. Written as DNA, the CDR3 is TGTGCCAGCAGCTTGGGCCTAGCGGCCTACCTGGGAACAGATACGCAGTATTTT.

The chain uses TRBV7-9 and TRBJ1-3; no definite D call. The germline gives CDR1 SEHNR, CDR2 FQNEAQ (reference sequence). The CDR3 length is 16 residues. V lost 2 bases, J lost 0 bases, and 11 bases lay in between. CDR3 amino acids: CASSLRSVLSGNTIYF. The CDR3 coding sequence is TGTGCCAGCAGCTTAAGGTCCGTCCTCTCTGGAAACACCATATATTTT.

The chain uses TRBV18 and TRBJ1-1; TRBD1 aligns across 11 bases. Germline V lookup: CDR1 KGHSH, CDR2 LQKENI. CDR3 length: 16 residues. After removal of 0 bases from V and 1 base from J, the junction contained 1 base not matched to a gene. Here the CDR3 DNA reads TGTGCCAGCTCACCACCGGGACAGGGGGGGAACACTGAAGCTTTCTTT. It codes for CASSPPGQGGNTEAFF.